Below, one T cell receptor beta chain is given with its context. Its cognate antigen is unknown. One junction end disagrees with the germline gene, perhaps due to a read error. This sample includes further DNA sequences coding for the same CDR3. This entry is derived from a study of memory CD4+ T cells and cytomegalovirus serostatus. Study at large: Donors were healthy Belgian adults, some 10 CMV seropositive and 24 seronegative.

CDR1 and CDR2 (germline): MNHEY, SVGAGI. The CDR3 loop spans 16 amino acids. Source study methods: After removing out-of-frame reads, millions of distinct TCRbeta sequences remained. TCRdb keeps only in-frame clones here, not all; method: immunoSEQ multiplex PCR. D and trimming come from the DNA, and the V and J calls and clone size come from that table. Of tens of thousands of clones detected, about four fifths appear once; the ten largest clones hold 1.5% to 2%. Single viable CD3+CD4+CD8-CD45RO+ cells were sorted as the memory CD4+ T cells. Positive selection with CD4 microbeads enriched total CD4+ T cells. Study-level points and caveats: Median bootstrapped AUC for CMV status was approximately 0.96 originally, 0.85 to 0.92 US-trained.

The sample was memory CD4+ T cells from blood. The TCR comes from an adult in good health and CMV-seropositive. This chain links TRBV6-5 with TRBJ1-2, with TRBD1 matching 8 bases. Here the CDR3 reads CASSYSLAGQVTGYTF. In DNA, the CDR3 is TGTGCCAGCAGTTACTCCCTCGCGGGACAGGTCACTGGCTACACCTTT.